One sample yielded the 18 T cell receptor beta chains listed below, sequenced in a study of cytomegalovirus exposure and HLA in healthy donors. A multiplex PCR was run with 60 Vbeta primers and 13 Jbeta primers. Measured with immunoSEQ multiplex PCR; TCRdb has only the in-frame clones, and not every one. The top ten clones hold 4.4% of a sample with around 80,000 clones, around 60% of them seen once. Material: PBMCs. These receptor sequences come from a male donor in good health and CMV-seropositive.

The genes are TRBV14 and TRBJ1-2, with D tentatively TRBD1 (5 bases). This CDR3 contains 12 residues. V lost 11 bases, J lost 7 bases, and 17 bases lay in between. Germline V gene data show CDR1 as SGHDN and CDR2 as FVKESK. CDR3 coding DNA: TGTGCCGAGTCCGGAGGGGAGTTTGGCTACACCTTC. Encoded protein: CAESGGEFGYTF.

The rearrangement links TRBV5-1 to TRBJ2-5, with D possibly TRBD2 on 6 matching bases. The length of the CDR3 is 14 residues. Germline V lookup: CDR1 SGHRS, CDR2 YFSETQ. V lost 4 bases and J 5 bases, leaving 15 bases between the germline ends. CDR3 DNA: TGCGCCAGCAGCAAGGGACTCTCGGCGGAGACCCAGTACTTC. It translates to CASSKGLSAETQYF.

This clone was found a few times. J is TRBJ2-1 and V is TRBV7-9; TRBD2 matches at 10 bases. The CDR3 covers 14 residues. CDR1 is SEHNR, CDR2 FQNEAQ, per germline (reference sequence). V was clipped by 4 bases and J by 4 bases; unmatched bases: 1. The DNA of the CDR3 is TGTGCCAGCAGCTCGGGACTAGCGTACAATGAGCAGTTCTTC. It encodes CASSSGLAYNEQFF.

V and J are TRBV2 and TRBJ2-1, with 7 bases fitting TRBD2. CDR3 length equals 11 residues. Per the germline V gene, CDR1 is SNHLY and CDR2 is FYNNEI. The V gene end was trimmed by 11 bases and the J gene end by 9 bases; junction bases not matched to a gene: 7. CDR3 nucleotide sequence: TGTGCCTCCCAAGGGGAGGGTGAGCAGTTCTTC. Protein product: CASQGEGEQFF.

In DNA form, the CDR3 reads TGTGCCTGGAGGTCGACAGGGGTCAATGAGCAGTTCTTC. This translates into CAWRSTGVNEQFF. V is TRBV30 and J is TRBJ2-1; TRBD1 agrees at 8 bases. CDR3 length: 13 residues. From germline, CDR1 is GTSNPN and CDR2 SVGIG (reference sequence). Trimming at V came to 3 bases and at J to 6 bases, leaving 4 bases not matched to a gene.

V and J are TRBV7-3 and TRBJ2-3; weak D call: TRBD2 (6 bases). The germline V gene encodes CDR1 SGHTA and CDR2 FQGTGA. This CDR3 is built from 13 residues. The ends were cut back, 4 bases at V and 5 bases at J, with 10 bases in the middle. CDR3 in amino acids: CASSWGGLDTQYF. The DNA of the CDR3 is TGTGCCAGCAGCTGGGGAGGATTAGATACGCAGTATTTT.

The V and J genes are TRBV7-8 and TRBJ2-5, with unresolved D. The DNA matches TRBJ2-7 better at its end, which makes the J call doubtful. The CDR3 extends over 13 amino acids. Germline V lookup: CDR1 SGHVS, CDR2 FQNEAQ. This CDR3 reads CASSSRFSYEQYF. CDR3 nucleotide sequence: TGTGCCAGCAGCTCCCGGTTCTCCTACGAGCAGTACTTC.

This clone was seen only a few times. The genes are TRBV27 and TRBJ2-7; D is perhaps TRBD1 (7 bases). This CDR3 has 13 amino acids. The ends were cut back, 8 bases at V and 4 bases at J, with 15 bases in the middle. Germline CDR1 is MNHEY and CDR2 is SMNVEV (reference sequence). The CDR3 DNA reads TGTGCCAGCTCCCAGACAGGGAGGTACGAGCAGTACTTC. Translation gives CASSQTGRYEQYF.

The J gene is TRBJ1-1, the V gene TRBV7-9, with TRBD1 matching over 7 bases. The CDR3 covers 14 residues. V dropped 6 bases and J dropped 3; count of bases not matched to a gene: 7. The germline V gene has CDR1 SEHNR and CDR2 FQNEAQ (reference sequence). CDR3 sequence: CASRGNTGDTEAFF. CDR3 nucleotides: TGTGCCAGCAGAGGCAATACAGGGGACACTGAAGCTTTCTTT.

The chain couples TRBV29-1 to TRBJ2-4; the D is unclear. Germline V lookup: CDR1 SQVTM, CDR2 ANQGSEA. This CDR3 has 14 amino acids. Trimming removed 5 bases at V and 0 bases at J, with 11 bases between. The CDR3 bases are TGCAGCGTTCGAGTTCAATTAGCCAAAAACATTCAGTACTTC. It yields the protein CSVRVQLAKNIQYF.

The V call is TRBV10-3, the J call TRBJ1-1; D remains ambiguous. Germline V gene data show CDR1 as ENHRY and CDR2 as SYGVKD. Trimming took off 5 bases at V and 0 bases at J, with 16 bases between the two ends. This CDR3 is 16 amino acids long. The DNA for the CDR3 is TGTGCCATCAGTCCAAGACGGGGAGATATGAACACTGAAGCTTTCTTT. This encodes CAISPRRGDMNTEAFF.

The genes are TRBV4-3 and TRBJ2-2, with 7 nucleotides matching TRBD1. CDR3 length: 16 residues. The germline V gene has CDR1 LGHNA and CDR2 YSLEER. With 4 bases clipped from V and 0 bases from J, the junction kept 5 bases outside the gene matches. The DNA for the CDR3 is TGCGCCAGCAGCCCAGTCGGGACAGCGAACACCGGGGAGCTGTTTTTT. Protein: CASSPVGTANTGELFF.

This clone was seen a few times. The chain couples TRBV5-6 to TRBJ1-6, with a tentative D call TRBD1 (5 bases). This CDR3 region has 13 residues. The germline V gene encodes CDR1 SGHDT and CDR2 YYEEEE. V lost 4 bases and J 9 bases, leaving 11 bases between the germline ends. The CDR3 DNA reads TGTGCCAGCAGCCTTGTCGGGGGTTCACCCCTCCACTTT. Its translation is CASSLVGGSPLHF. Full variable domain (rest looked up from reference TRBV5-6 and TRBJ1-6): DAGVTQSPTHLIKTRGQQVTLRCSPKSGHDTVSWYQQALGQGPQFIFQYYEEEERQRGNFPDRFSGHQFPNYSSELNVNALLLGDSALYLCASSLVGGSPLHFGNGTRLTVT.

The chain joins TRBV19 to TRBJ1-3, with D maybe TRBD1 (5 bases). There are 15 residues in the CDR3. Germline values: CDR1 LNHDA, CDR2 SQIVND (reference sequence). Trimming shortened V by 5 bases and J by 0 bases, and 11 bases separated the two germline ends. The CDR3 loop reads CASSPTGHSGNTIYF. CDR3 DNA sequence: TGTGCCAGTAGTCCTACCGGACACTCTGGAAACACCATATATTTT.

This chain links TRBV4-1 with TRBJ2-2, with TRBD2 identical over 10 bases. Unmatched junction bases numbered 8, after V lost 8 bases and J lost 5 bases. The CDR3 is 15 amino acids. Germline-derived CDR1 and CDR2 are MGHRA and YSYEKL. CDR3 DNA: TGCGCCAGCGAATCGAGCGGGGGGGGTACCGGGGAGCTGTTTTTT. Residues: CASESSGGGTGELFF.

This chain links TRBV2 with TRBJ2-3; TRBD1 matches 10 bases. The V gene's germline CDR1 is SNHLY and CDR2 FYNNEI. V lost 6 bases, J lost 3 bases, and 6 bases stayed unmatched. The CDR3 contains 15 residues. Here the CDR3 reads CASSQPGQGTDTQYF. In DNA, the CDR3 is TGTGCCAGCAGCCAACCGGGACAGGGGACAGATACGCAGTATTTT. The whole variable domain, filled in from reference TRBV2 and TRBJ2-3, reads EPEVTQTPSHQVTQMGQEVILRCVPISNHLYFYWYRQILGQKVEFLVSFYNNEISEKSEIFDDQFSVERPDGSNFTLKIRSTKLEDSAMYFCASSQPGQGTDTQYFGPGTRLTVL.

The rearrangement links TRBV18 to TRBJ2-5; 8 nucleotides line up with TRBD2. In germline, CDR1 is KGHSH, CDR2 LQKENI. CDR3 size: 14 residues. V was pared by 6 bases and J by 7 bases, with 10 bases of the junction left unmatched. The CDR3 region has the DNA TGTGCCAGCTCGTTAGCGGGAACCCCGGGGACCCAGTACTTC. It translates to CASSLAGTPGTQYF.

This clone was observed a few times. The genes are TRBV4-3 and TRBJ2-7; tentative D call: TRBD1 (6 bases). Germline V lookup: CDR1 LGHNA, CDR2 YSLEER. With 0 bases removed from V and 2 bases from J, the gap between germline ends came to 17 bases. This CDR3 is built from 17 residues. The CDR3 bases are TGCGCCAGCAGCCAAGATCCCCCCCCACAGGGAGCCTACGAGCAGTACTTC. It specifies CASSQDPPPQGAYEQYF.